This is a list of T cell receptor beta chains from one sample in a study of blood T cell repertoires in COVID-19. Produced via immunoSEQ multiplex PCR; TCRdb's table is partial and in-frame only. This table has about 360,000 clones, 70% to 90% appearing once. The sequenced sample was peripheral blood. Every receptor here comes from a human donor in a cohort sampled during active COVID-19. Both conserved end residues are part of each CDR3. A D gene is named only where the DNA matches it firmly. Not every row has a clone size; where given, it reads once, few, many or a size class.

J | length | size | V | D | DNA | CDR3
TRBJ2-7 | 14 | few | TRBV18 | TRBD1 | TGTGCCAGCTCACTGTTGGGGACAGGGGACGAGCAGTACTTC | CASSLLGTGDEQYF
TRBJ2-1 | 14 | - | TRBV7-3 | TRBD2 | TGTGCCAGCAGCCTAGCGGGACTAAACAATGAGCAGTTCTTC | CASSLAGLNNEQFF
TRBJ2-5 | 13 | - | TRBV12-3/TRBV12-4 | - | TGTGCCAGCAGTTATATAGAGGGAGAGACCCAGTACTTC | CASSYIEGETQYF
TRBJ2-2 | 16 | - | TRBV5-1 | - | TGCGCCAGCAGCTTGGAAGTTGGGTCTCAGGCCGGGGAGCTGTTTTTT | CASSLEVGSQAGELFF
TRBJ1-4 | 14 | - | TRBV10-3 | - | TGTGCCACCACCTCCGGGAGCACTAATGAAAAACTGTTTTTT | CATTSGSTNEKLFF
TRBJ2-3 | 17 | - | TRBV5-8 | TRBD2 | TGTGCCAGCAGCACTCGACTAGCGGGGGGCCACACAGATACGCAGTATTTT | CASSTRLAGGHTDTQYF
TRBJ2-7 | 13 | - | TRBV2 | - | TGTGCCAGCAGTGAGTCTGAGGCCTACGAGCAGTACTTC | CASSESEAYEQYF
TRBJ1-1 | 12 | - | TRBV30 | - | TGTGCCTGGACAGGGGCCAACACTGAAGCTTTCTTT | CAWTGANTEAFF
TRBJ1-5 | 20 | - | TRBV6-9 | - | TGTGCCAGTCCGGGGGGGAGAGCCGTCTCAAAAACTTATAGCAATCAGCCCCAGCATTTT | CASPGGRAVSKTYSNQPQHF
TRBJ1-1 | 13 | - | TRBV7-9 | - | TGTGCCAGCCGCTGGGGACAAAACACTGAAGCTTTCTTT | CASRWGQNTEAFF
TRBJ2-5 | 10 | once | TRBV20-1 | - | TGCAGTGCTGGTAGTGAGACCCAGTACTTC | CSAGSETQYF
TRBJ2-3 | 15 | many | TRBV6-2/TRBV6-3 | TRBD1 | TGTGCCAGCAGTTCTGATACAGGGGGCACAGATACGCAGTATTTT | CASSSDTGGTDTQYF
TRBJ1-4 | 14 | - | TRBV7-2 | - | TGTGCCAGCAGCTGGGGACACCGCGGGGAAAAACTGTTTTTT | CASSWGHRGEKLFF
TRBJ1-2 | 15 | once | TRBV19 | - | TGTGCCACTACAATGGATGACGGGATCAACTATGGCTACACCTTC | CATTMDDGINYGYTF
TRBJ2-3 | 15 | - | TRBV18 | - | TGTGCCAGCTCACCAATCGGACTTCTTGGAGATACGCAGTATTTT | CASSPIGLLGDTQYF
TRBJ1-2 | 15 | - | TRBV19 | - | TGTGCCAGTAGTATGGAGGGATTGGCTAACTATGGCTACACCTTC | CASSMEGLANYGYTF
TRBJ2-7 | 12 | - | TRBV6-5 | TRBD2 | TGTGCCAGCAGCCCCGGGGGGGATGAGCAGTACTTC | CASSPGGDEQYF
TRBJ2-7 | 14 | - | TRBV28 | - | TGTGCCAGCAGTTTGGGACACCAGGAGGACGAGCAGTACTTC | CASSLGHQEDEQYF
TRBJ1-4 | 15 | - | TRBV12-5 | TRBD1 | TGTGCTAGTGGTTTGGGACAGGGTCGGGGTGAAAAACTGTTTTTT | CASGLGQGRGEKLFF
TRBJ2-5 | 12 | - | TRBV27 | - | TGTGCCAGCAGTTTCCAGGGAGAGACCCAGTACTTC | CASSFQGETQYF
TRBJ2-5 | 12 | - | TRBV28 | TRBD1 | TGTGCCAGCAGTACAGGGGGAGAGACCCAGTACTTC | CASSTGGETQYF
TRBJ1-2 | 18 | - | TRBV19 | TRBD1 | TGTGCCAGTAGTAAGCCGGGACAGAAAACCTTTTCTAACTATGGCTACACCTTC | CASSKPGQKTFSNYGYTF
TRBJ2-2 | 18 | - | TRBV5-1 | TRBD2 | TGCGCCAGCAGCTTCACGGGGGGGCCTCCCCCGAACACCGGGGAGCTGTTTTTT | CASSFTGGPPPNTGELFF
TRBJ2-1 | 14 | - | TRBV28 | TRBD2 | TGTGCCAGCAGCGCCCGGGAGGGTTTCAATGAGCAGTTCTTC | CASSAREGFNEQFF
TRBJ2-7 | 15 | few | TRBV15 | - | TGTGCCACCAGCCCTTCGATTGAGAATACCTACGAGCAGTACTTC | CATSPSIENTYEQYF
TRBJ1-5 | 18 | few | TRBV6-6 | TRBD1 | TGTGCCAGCAGTCCCGACAGGGGCTCTACTTTCCTAAATCAGCCCCAGCATTTT | CASSPDRGSTFLNQPQHF
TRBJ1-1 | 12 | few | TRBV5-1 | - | TGCGCCAGCAGCTTGTCGGCAGGTGAAGCTTTCTTT | CASSLSAGEAFF
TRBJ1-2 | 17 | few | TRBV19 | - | TGTGCCAGTAGCTACTCCTCGATTGGAGGGAAGATGAATGGCTACACCTTC | CASSYSSIGGKMNGYTF
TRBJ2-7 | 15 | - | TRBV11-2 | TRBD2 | TGTGCCAGCAGCTTTCCCACGGGACTAGCGGGACGGCAGTACTTC | CASSFPTGLAGRQYF
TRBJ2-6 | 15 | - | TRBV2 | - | TGTGCCAGCAGTGGAGTGTCCTCTGGGGCCAACGTCCTGACTTTC | CASSGVSSGANVLTF
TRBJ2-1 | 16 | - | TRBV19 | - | TGTGCCAGTAGTATAGGGGGCGCACTCTCCTACAATGAGCAGTTCTTC | CASSIGGALSYNEQFF
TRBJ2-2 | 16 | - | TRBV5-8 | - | TGTGCCAGCAGCTTGGTATACGGGGGGAACACCGGGGAGCTGTTTTTT | CASSLVYGGNTGELFF
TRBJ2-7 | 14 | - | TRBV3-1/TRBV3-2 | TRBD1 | TGTGCCAGCAGCCCGGGACAGGGGGGAAGCGAGCAGTACTTC | CASSPGQGGSEQYF
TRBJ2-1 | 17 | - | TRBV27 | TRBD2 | TGTGCCAGCGGGGCTTTTAGCGGGGCAAACTCCTACAATGAGCAGTTCTTC | CASGAFSGANSYNEQFF
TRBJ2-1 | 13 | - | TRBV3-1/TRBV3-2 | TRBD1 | TGTGCCAGCAGCAGGGGCCAGGGGGATGAGCAGTTCTTC | CASSRGQGDEQFF